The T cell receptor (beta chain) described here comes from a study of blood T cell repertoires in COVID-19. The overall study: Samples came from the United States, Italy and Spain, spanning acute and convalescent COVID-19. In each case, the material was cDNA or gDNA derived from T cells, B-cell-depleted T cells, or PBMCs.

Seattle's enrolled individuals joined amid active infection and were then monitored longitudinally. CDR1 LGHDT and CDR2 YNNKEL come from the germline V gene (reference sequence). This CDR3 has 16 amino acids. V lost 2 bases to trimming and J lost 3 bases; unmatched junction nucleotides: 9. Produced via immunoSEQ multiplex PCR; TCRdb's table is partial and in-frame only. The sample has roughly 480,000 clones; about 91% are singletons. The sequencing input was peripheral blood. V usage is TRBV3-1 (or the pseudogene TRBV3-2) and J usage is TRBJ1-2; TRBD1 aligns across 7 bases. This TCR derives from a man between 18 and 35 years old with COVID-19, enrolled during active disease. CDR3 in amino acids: CASSQPSQGGHYGYTF. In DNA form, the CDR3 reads TGTGCCAGCAGCCAACCCTCGCAGGGGGGACACTATGGCTACACCTTC.